This is a list of T cell receptor beta chains from one sample in a study of cytomegalovirus exposure and HLA in healthy donors. Produced via immunoSEQ multiplex PCR; TCRdb's table is partial and in-frame only. Of about 67,000 clones in the sample, around 63% were seen once. The sample was PBMCs. The receptor source for this set is a woman aged 25 to 39 in good health and CMV-seronegative. CDR3s include the opening cysteine and the closing phenylalanine or tryptophan. Each record gives: clone size, D gene, J gene, V gene, CDR3 protein, CDR3 DNA. D genes are given only for firm matches. Not every row has a clone size; where given, it reads once, few, many or a size class.

-,-,TRBJ1-1,TRBV20-1,CSALRQTEAFF,TGCAGTGCTCTTCGACAGACTGAAGCTTTCTTT
-,-,TRBJ1-2,TRBV27,CASSLGGPYGYTF,TGTGCCAGCAGTTTGGGGGGGCCCTATGGCTACACCTTC
-,TRBD1,TRBJ1-1,TRBV7-9,CASSAHRGLNTEAFF,TGTGCCAGCAGCGCGCACAGGGGGTTGAACACTGAAGCTTTCTTT
-,-,TRBJ2-3,TRBV27,CASTQTPHGLNTDTQYF,TGTGCCAGTACCCAAACCCCTCACGGACTAAACACAGATACGCAGTATTTT
-,TRBD2,TRBJ2-1,TRBV9,CASSPRTSGGGNEQFF,TGTGCCAGCAGCCCCCGGACTAGCGGGGGGGGAAATGAGCAGTTCTTC
-,-,TRBJ2-3,TRBV15,CATSRDLTDTQYF,TGTGCCACCAGCAGAGATCTTACAGATACGCAGTATTTT
-,-,TRBJ1-1,TRBV2,CASTTRGRDTEAFF,TGTGCCAGCACCACACGGGGGAGAGACACTGAAGCTTTCTTT
-,-,TRBJ1-5,TRBV27,CASSLSWSSNQPQHF,TGTGCCAGCAGTTTGAGCTGGTCAAGCAATCAGCCCCAGCATTTT
-,TRBD1,TRBJ1-2,TRBV28,CASSSEGAGYGYTF,TGTGCCAGCAGTTCTGAGGGGGCGGGGTATGGCTACACCTTC
-,-,TRBJ1-1,TRBV11-2,CASSLVWGRNTEAFF,TGTGCCAGCAGCTTAGTTTGGGGCCGGAACACTGAAGCTTTCTTT
-,-,TRBJ1-6,TRBV9,CASSGENNSPLHF,TGTGCCAGCAGCGGAGAAAATAATTCACCCCTCCACTTT
-,TRBD1,TRBJ1-6,TRBV11-1,CASSSGTGGGSPLHF,TGTGCCAGCAGCTCTGGGACAGGGGGTGGTTCACCCCTCCACTTT
-,TRBD1,TRBJ1-2,TRBV11-3,CASSTQIQGAGGYTF,TGTGCCAGCAGCACCCAAATACAGGGGGCAGGTGGCTACACCTTC
-,TRBD1,TRBJ1-2,TRBV2,CASAVGGRFGYTF,TGTGCCAGCGCCGTAGGGGGCCGTTTTGGCTACACCTTC
-,TRBD2,TRBJ2-1,TRBV6-5,CASFEDSGGNEQFF,TGTGCCAGCTTCGAGGATAGCGGGGGCAATGAGCAGTTCTTC
-,-,TRBJ2-7,TRBV28,CASSQTREQYF,TGTGCCAGCAGCCAGACTCGCGAGCAGTACTTC
-,-,TRBJ1-4,TRBV10-3,CAISPTEVNEKLFF,TGTGCCATCAGCCCGACAGAAGTTAATGAAAAACTGTTTTTT
few,TRBD2,TRBJ2-1,TRBV5-6,CASNIGLADEQFF,TGTGCCAGCAACATCGGACTAGCGGATGAGCAGTTCTTC
-,-,TRBJ1-2,TRBV18,CASSPPGGVPNYGYTF,TGTGCCAGCTCACCACCCGGCGGTGTCCCTAACTATGGCTACACCTTC
-,-,TRBJ1-2,TRBV5-6,CASSWDTNYGYTF,TGTGCCAGCAGCTGGGACACTAACTATGGCTACACCTTC
-,-,TRBJ1-5,TRBV6-5,CASSYIRGQPQHF,TGTGCCAGCAGTTACATCAGGGGTCAACCCCAGCATTTT
-,TRBD1,TRBJ2-2,TRBV13,CASSLLQGSTGELFF,TGTGCCAGCAGCTTACTACAGGGGAGCACCGGGGAGCTGTTTTTT
-,TRBD1,TRBJ1-3,TRBV7-2,CASSLVEGAAGNTIYF,TGTGCCAGCAGCTTAGTGGAGGGGGCCGCTGGAAACACCATATATTTT
few,TRBD1,TRBJ1-6,TRBV4-1,CASSQDNRGNSPLHF,TGCGCCAGCAGCCAAGATAACAGGGGGAATTCACCCCTCCACTTT
-,-,TRBJ1-2,TRBV2,CASSEGGAGGYTF,TGTGCCAGCAGCGAGGGGGGGGCAGGAGGCTACACCTTC
few,-,TRBJ1-5,TRBV6-6,CASSATGTNQPQHF,TGTGCCAGCAGTGCAACAGGGACCAATCAGCCCCAGCATTTT
-,-,TRBJ2-5,TRBV4-3,CASSQGGAETQYF,TGCGCCAGCAGCCAAGGTGGGGCCGAGACCCAGTACTTC
-,-,TRBJ1-2,TRBV4-2,CASSLVQGSGYTF,TGTGCCAGCAGCTTGGTACAGGGTTCTGGCTACACCTTC
-,-,TRBJ1-3,TRBV5-1,CASSSGTAGNTIYF,TGCGCCAGCAGCTCGGGGACTGCTGGAAACACCATATATTTT
-,TRBD2,TRBJ2-3,TRBV6-5,CASRRLAGGTDTQYF,TGTGCCAGCAGGAGACTAGCGGGGGGCACAGATACGCAGTATTTT
few,-,TRBJ1-4,TRBV6-1,CASSGRGDEKLFF,TGTGCCAGCAGTGGCAGGGGAGACGAAAAACTGTTTTTT
once,-,TRBJ2-7,TRBV5-1,CASSPRMQPSYEQYF,TGCGCCAGCAGCCCGAGGATGCAGCCCTCCTACGAGCAGTACTTC
few,TRBD1,TRBJ2-2,TRBV11-3,CASSSGTGNTGELFF,TGTGCCAGCAGCTCCGGGACAGGGAATACCGGGGAGCTGTTTTTT
-,TRBD1,TRBJ1-5,TRBV19,CASSMGQSSNQPQHF,TGTGCCAGTAGTATGGGACAGTCTAGCAATCAGCCCCAGCATTTT
-,TRBD2,TRBJ2-3,TRBV7-9,CASSSGTSGGAGYF,TGTGCCAGCAGCTCCGGGACTAGCGGGGGGGCCGGGTATTTT
-,-,TRBJ1-6,TRBV7-3,CASSSGLNNSPLHF,TGTGCCAGCAGCTCGGGACTGAATAATTCACCCCTCCACTTT
-,TRBD2,TRBJ2-3,TRBV10-3,CAISVGLAVTDTQYF,TGTGCCATCAGTGTAGGGCTAGCGGTCACAGATACGCAGTATTTT
-,-,TRBJ1-5,TRBV12-1,CASSFEVGTPGQGIGVQPQHF,TGTGCCAGCAGCTTTGAGGTTGGAACGCCGGGACAGGGTATAGGGGTTCAGCCCCAGCATTTT
-,-,TRBJ1-1,TRBV11-2,CASTGGTANTEAFF,TGTGCCAGCACGGGGGGGACGGCGAACACTGAAGCTTTCTTT
-,TRBD1,TRBJ1-6,TRBV2,CASTYLIESDRRNSPLHF,TGTGCCAGCACGTACCTCATCGAATCGGACAGGCGTAATTCACCCCTCCACTTT
-,-,TRBJ2-7,TRBV2,CASTPVGDEQYF,TGTGCCAGCACCCCAGTTGGAGACGAGCAGTACTTC